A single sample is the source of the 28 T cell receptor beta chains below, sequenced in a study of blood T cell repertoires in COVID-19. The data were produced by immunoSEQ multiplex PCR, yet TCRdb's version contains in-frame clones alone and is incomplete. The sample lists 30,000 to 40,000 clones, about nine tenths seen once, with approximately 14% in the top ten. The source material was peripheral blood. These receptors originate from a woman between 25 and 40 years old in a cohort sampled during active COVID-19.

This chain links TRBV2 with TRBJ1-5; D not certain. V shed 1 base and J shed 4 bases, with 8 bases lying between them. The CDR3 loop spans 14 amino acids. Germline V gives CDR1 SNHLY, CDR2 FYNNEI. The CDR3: CASSEEAGNQPQHF. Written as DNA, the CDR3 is TGTGCCAGCAGTGAAGAAGCAGGAAATCAGCCCCAGCATTTT.

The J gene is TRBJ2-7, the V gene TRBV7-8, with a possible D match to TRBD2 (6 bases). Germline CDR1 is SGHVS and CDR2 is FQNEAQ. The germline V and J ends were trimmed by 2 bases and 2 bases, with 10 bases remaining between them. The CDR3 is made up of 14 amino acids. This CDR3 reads CASSLREATYEQYF. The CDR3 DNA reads TGTGCCAGCAGCTTAAGGGAGGCCACCTACGAGCAGTACTTC.

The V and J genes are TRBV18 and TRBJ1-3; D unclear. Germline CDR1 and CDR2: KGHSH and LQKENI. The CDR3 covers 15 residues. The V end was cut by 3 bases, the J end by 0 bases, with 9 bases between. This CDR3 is CASSPARGSGNTIYF. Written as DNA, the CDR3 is TGTGCCAGCTCACCTGCCAGAGGCTCTGGAAACACCATATATTTT.

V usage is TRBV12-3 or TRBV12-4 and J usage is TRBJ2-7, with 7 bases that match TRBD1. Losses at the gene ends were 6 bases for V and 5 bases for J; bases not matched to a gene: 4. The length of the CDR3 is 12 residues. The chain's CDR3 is CASRETGNEQYF. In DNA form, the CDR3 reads TGTGCCAGCAGGGAGACAGGGAACGAGCAGTACTTC.

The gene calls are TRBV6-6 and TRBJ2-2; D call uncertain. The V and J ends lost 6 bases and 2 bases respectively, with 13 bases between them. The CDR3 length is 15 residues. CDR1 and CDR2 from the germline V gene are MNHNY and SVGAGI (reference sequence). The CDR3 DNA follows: TGTGCCAGCAGCCCTGATATTGGCAACACCGGGGAGCTGTTTTTT. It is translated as CASSPDIGNTGELFF.

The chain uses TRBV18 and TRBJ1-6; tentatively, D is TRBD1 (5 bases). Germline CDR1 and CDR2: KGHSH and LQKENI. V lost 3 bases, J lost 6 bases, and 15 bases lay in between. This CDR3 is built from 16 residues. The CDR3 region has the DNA TGTGCCAGCTCACCCAACCCCGACAGACTTAATTCACCCCTCCACTTT. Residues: CASSPNPDRLNSPLHF.

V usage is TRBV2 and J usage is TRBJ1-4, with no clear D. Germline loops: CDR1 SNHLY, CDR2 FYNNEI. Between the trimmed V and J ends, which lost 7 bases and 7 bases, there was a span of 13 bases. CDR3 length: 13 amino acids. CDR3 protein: CASILTIGEKLFF. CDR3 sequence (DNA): TGTGCCAGCATCCTGACAATCGGTGAAAAACTGTTTTTT.

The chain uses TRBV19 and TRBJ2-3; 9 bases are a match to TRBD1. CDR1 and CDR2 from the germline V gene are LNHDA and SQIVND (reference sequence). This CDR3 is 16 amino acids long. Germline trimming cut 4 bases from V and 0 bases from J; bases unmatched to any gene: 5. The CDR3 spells CASSKWTGASTDTQYF. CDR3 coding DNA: TGTGCCAGTAGTAAGTGGACAGGGGCAAGCACAGATACGCAGTATTTT.

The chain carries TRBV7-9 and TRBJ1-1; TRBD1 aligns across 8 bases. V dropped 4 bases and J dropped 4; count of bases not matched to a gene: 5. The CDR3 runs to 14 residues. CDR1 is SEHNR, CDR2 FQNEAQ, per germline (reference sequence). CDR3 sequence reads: CASSSTDRGTEAFF. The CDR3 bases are TGTGCCAGCAGCTCCACCGACAGGGGCACTGAAGCTTTCTTT.

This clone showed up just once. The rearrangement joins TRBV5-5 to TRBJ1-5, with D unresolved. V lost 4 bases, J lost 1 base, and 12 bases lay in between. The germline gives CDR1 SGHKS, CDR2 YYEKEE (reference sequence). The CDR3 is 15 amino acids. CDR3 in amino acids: CASSLLEASNQPQHF. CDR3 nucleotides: TGTGCCAGCAGCCTACTGGAGGCGAGCAATCAGCCCCAGCATTTT.

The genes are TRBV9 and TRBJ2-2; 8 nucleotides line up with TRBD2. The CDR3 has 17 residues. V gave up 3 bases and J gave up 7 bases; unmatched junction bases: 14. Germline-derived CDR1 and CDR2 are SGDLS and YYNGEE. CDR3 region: CASSASALARGGGELFF. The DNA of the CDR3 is TGTGCCAGCAGCGCCTCAGCACTAGCCCGGGGGGGCGGGGAGCTGTTTTTT.

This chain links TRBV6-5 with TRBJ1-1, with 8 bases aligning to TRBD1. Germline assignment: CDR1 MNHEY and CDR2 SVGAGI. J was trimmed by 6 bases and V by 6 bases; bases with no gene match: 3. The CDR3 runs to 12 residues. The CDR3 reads CASRRTGSEAFF. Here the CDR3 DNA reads TGTGCCAGCAGAAGGACAGGGTCTGAAGCTTTCTTT.

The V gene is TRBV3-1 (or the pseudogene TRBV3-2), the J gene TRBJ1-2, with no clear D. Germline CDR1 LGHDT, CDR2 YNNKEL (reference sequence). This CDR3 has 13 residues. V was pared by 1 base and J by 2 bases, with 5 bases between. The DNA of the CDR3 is TGTGCCAGCAGCCAAGGACTCAACTATGGCTACACCTTC. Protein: CASSQGLNYGYTF.

CDR3 amino acids: CASSGTGHPSTDTQYF. The CDR3 region has the DNA TGTGCCAGTAGTGGCACAGGCCACCCTAGCACAGATACGCAGTATTTT. J is TRBJ2-3 and V is TRBV19, with D perhaps matching TRBD1 (5 bases). The V gene's germline CDR1 is LNHDA and CDR2 SQIVND (reference sequence). Between the trimmed V and J ends, which lost 5 bases and 0 bases, there was a span of 15 bases. The CDR3 is made up of 16 amino acids. The whole variable domain, remainder taken from reference TRBV19 and TRBJ2-3, is DGGITQSPKYLFRKEGQNVTLSCEQNLNHDAMYWYRQDPGQGLRLIYYSQIVNDFQKGDIAEGYSVSREKKESFPLTVTSAQKNPTAFYLCASSGTGHPSTDTQYFGPGTRLTVL.

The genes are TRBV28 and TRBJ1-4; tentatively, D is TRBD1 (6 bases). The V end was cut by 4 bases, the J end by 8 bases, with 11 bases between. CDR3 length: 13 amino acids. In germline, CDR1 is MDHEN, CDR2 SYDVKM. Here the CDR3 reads CASSYRVGEKLFF. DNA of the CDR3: TGTGCCAGCAGTTACAGGGTTGGAGAAAAACTGTTTTTT.

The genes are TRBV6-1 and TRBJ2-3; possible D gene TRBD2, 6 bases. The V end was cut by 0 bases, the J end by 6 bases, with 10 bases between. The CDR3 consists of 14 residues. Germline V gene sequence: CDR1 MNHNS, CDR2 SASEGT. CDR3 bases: TGTGCCAGCAGTGAAGCTGGGGGGAGGGATACGCAGTATTTT. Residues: CASSEAGGRDTQYF.

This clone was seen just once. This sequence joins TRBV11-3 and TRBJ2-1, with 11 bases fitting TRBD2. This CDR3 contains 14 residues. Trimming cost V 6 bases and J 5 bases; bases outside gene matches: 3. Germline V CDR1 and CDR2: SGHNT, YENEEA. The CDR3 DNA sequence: TGTGCCAGCAGAACTAGCGGGAGAAACAATGAGCAGTTCTTC. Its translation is CASRTSGRNNEQFF. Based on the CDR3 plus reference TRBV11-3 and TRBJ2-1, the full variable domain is EAGVVQSPRYKIIEKKQPVAFWCNPISGHNTLYWYLQNLGQGPELLIRYENEEAVDDSQLPKDRFSAERLKGVDSTLKIQPAELGDSAVYLCASRTSGRNNEQFFGPGTRLTVL.

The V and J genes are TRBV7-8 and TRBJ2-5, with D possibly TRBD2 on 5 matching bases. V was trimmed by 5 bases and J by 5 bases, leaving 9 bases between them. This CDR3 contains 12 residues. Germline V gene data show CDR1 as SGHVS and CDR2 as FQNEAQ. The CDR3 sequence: CASSHSVETQYF. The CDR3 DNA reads TGTGCCAGCAGCCATAGCGTGGAGACCCAGTACTTC.

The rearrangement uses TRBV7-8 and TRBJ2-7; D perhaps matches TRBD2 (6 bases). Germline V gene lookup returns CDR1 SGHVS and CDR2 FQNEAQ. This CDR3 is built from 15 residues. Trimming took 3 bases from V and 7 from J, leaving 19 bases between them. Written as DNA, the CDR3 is TGTGCCAGCAGCTTCTCGAAGGGACTCCGCGGGGAGCAGTACTTC. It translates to CASSFSKGLRGEQYF. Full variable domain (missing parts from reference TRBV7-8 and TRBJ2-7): GAGVSQSPRYKVAKRGQDVALRCDPISGHVSLFWYQQALGQGPEFLTYFQNEAQLDKSGLPSDRFFAERPEGSVSTLKIQRTQQEDSAVYLCASSFSKGLRGEQYFGPGTRLTVT.

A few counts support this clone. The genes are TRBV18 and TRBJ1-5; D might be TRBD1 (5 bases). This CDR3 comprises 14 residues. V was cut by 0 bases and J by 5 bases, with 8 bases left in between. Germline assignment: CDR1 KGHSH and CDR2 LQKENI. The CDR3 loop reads CASSPPWGDQPQHF. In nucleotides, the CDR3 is TGTGCCAGCTCACCACCGTGGGGGGATCAGCCCCAGCATTTT.

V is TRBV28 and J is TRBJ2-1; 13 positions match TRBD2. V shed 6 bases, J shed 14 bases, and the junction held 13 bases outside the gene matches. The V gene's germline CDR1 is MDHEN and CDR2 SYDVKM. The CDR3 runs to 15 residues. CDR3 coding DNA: TGTGCCAGCAGCCTACCGGGACTAGCGGGATCGGACAAGTTCTTC. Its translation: CASSLPGLAGSDKFF.

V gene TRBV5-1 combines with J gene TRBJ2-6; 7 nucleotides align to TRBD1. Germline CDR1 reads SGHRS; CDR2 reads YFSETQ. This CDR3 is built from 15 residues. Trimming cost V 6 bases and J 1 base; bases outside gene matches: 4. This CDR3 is CASTTQGSGANVLTF. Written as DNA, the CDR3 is TGCGCCAGCACGACACAGGGGTCTGGGGCCAACGTCCTGACTTTC.

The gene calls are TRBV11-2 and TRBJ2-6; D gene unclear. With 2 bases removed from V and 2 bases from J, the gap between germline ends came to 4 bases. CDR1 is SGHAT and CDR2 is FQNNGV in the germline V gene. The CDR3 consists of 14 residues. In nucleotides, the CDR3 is TGTGCCAGCAGCTTATCCGCTGGGGCCAACGTCCTGACTTTC. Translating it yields CASSLSAGANVLTF.

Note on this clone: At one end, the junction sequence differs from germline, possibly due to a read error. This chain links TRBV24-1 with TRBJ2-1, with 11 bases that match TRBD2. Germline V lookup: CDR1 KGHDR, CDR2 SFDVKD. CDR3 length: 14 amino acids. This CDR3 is CATITSGSPWILIF. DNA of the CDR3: TGTGCCACCATTACTAGCGGGAGCCCTTGGATTCTGATCTTC.

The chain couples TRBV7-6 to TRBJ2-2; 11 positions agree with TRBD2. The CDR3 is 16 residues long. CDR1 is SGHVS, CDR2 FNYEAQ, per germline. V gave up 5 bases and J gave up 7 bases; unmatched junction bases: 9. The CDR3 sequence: CASSRTSGSKVGELFF. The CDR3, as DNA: TGTGCCAGCAGCCGCACTAGCGGGAGTAAAGTCGGGGAGCTGTTTTTT.

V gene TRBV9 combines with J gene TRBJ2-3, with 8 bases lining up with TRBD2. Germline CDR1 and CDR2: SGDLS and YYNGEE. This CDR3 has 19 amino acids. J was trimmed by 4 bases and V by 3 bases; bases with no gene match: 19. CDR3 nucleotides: TGTGCCAGCAGCGAGCGCATCATGTCAGCGGGAGCGGAAGCAGATACGCAGTATTTT. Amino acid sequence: CASSERIMSAGAEADTQYF.

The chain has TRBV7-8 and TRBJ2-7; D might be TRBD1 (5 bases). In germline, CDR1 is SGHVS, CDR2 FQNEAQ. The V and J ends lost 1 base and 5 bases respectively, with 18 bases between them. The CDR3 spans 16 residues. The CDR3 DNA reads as TGTGCCAGCAGCTTAGGGGTAGGGCAGGGAAGAAACGAGCAGTACTTC. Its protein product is CASSLGVGQGRNEQYF.

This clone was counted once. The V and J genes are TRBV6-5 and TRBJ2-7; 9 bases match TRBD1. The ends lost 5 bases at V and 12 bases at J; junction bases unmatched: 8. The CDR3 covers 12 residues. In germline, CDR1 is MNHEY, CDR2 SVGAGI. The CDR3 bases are TGTGCCAGCAGTCCCCCGACAGGGGGTCGGTACTTC. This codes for CASSPPTGGRYF.